Shown below are 14 T cell receptor beta chains from a single sample sequenced in a study of cytomegalovirus exposure and HLA in healthy donors. PCR involved 60 Vbeta and 13 Jbeta primers. Measured with immunoSEQ multiplex PCR; TCRdb has only the in-frame clones, and not every one. The table includes 55,000 to 85,000 clones, 75% to 80% detected once. Sequencing was performed on PBMCs. The source is a man younger than 30 in good health and CMV-seropositive.

The chain employs TRBV5-1 and TRBJ2-5, with 12 positions matching TRBD2. Trimming at V came to 3 bases and at J to 5 bases, leaving 5 bases not matched to a gene. The CDR3 runs to 15 residues. From germline, CDR1 is SGHRS and CDR2 YFSETQ. The CDR3 reads CASSWVTSGSETQYF. The CDR3 DNA reads TGCGCCAGCAGCTGGGTGACTAGCGGGAGCGAGACCCAGTACTTC.

The V call is TRBV6-5, the J call TRBJ1-1, with D uncertain. The CDR3 has 12 amino acids. Trimming stripped 0 bases from V and 7 bases from J, with 6 bases between. Germline CDR1 MNHEY, CDR2 SVGAGI. The CDR3 here is CASSYSGSEAFF. CDR3 nucleotides: TGTGCCAGCAGTTACTCGGGGAGTGAAGCTTTCTTT.

This chain connects TRBV10-2 to TRBJ1-2; TRBD1 matches at 7 bases. V lost 8 bases to trimming and J lost 4 bases; unmatched junction nucleotides: 7. The CDR3 has 13 residues. Germline assignment: CDR1 WSHSY and CDR2 SAAADI. The CDR3 nucleotides are TGCGCCAGCGTGTCGGGACAGTCCTATGGCTACACCTTC. Protein: CASVSGQSYGYTF.

This clone has just one count. V and J are TRBV7-2 and TRBJ2-7; TRBD2 aligns across 15 bases. Losses at the gene ends were 2 bases for V and 6 bases for J; bases not matched to a gene: 8. The CDR3 has 17 residues. The V gene's germline CDR1 is SGHTA and CDR2 FQGNSA. Here the CDR3 DNA reads TGTGCCAGCAGCTTAACCGGGACTAGCGGGAGGCCTAGCGAGCAGTACTTC. It translates to CASSLTGTSGRPSEQYF.

This clone turned up a few times. The CDR3 reads CSVVRGGTEAFF. In DNA form, the CDR3 reads TGCAGCGTTGTTCGTGGAGGGACTGAAGCTTTCTTT. J is TRBJ1-1 and V is TRBV29-1, with unresolved D. With 4 bases removed from V and 5 bases from J, the gap between germline ends came to 11 bases. The germline CDR1 and CDR2 sequences are SQVTM and ANQGSEA. This CDR3 comprises 12 residues.

V usage is TRBV4-2 and J usage is TRBJ2-5, with TRBD2 identical over 11 bases. The germline gives CDR1 LGHNA, CDR2 YNFKEQ. The CDR3 consists of 18 residues. J lost 2 bases, V lost 0 bases, and 8 bases had no gene match. CDR3 sequence: CASSQDSVLAGGQETQYF. The CDR3 DNA reads as TGTGCCAGCAGCCAAGATTCTGTCCTAGCGGGAGGACAAGAGACCCAGTACTTC.

The chain links TRBV5-1 to TRBJ2-7; D not certain. Germline V gives CDR1 SGHRS, CDR2 YFSETQ. This CDR3 has 14 amino acids. The V gene lost 6 bases and the J gene lost 4 bases, with 17 bases spanning the gap. The CDR3 DNA is TGCGCCAGCAACCCTTCGCCGGGTAGTTACGAGCAGTACTTC. Its protein product is CASNPSPGSYEQYF.

The rearrangement links TRBV6-5 to TRBJ1-1, with D tentatively TRBD1 (5 bases). Trimming removed 0 bases at V and 4 bases at J, with 12 bases between. The CDR3 extends over 15 amino acids. CDR1 MNHEY and CDR2 SVGAGI come from the germline V gene. This CDR3 reads CASSYSVQGGTEAFF. The DNA for the CDR3 is TGTGCCAGCAGTTACTCGGTGCAGGGTGGCACTGAAGCTTTCTTT.

This chain joins TRBV2 and TRBJ2-3, with D unclear. CDR3 length: 16 residues. V was clipped by 3 bases and J by 6 bases, with 19 bases between them. Germline V lookup: CDR1 SNHLY, CDR2 FYNNEI. DNA for the CDR3: TGTGCCAGCAGTGACGGGTGGAAGCTTCCCGCGGATACGCAGTATTTT. Amino acids: CASSDGWKLPADTQYF. Drawing the rest from reference TRBV2 and TRBJ2-3, the complete variable domain is EPEVTQTPSHQVTQMGQEVILRCVPISNHLYFYWYRQILGQKVEFLVSFYNNEISEKSEIFDDQFSVERPDGSNFTLKIRSTKLEDSAMYFCASSDGWKLPADTQYFGPGTRLTVL.

The chain has TRBV5-1 and TRBJ1-1; 10 positions agree with TRBD1. V lost 4 bases, J lost 7 bases, and 4 bases stayed unmatched. Germline lookup yields CDR1 SGHRS and CDR2 YFSETQ. This CDR3 is 13 amino acids long. CDR3 in amino acids: CASSRQGAFEAFF. The CDR3, as DNA: TGCGCCAGCAGCCGACAGGGGGCGTTTGAAGCTTTCTTT.

This chain joins TRBV5-1 and TRBJ1-1; no clear D gene. V was pared by 0 bases and J by 1 base, with 4 bases between. Germline CDR1 SGHRS, CDR2 YFSETQ. The length of the CDR3 is 13 residues. The CDR3 sequence: CASSLVRNTEAFF. CDR3 DNA: TGCGCCAGCAGCTTGGTGAGGAACACTGAAGCTTTCTTT.

The chain has TRBV29-1 and TRBJ2-5; D perhaps matches TRBD1 (6 bases). V lost 5 bases and J 1 base, leaving 17 bases between the germline ends. This CDR3 region has 15 residues. Germline V CDR1 and CDR2: SQVTM, ANQGSEA. CDR3 in amino acids: CSVPEYSDSQETQYF. The CDR3 DNA reads as TGCAGCGTTCCTGAATACTCGGACAGCCAAGAGACCCAGTACTTC.

This sequence joins TRBV13 and TRBJ2-3; 7 nucleotides line up with TRBD2. The CDR3 has 16 amino acids. V trimming: 4 bases; J trimming: 2 bases; junction bases outside the gene matches: 9. Germline loops: CDR1 PRHDT, CDR2 FYEKMQ (reference sequence). The CDR3, as DNA: TGTGCCAGCAGCTCCTTTGCGGGGGAGAACACAGATACGCAGTATTTT. This encodes CASSSFAGENTDTQYF.

This chain links TRBV29-1 with TRBJ2-3; weak D call: TRBD1 (6 bases). Germline lookup yields CDR1 SQVTM and CDR2 ANQGSEA. Deletions cut 8 bases from V and 3 bases from J, with 18 bases between. The length of the CDR3 is 14 residues. The CDR3 DNA is TGCAGCCTTACAGGTCCAGGACAGACAGATACGCAGTATTTT. Amino acids: CSLTGPGQTDTQYF.